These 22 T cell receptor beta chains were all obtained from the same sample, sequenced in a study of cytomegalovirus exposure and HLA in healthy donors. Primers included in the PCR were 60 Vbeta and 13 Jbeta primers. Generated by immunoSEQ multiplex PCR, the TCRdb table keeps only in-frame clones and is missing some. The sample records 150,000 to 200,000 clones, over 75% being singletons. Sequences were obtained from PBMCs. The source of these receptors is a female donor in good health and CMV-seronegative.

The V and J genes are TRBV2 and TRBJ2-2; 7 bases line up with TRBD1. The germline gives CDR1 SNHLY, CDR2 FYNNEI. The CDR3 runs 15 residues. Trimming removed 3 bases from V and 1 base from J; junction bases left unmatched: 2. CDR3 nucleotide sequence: TGTGCCAGCAGTGAGCAGGGGGTGAACACCGGGGAGCTGTTTTTT. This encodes CASSEQGVNTGELFF.

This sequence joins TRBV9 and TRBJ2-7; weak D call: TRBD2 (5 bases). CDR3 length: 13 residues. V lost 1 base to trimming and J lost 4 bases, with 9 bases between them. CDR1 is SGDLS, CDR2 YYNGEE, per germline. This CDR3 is CASSVYEGYEQYF. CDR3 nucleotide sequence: TGTGCCAGCAGCGTATACGAGGGATACGAGCAGTACTTC.

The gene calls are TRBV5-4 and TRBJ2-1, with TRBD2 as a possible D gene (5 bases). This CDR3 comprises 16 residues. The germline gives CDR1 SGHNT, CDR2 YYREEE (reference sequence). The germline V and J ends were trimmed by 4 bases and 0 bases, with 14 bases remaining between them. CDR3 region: CASSPPGISSYNEQFF. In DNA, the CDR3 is TGTGCCAGCAGCCCGCCGGGGATTAGCTCCTACAATGAGCAGTTCTTC. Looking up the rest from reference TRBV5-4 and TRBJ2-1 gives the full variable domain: ETGVTQSPTHLIKTRGQQVTLRCSSQSGHNTVSWYQQALGQGPQFIFQYYREEENGRGNFPPRFSGLQFPNYSSELNVNALELDDSALYLCASSPPGISSYNEQFFGPGTRLTVL.

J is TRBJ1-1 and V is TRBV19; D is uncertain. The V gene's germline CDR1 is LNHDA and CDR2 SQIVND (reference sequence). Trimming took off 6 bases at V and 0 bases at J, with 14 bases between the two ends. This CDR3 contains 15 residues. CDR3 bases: TGTGCCAGTAGGGACTCGTTCAGATTGAACACTGAAGCTTTCTTT. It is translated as CASRDSFRLNTEAFF. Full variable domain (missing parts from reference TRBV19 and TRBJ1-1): DGGITQSPKYLFRKEGQNVTLSCEQNLNHDAMYWYRQDPGQGLRLIYYSQIVNDFQKGDIAEGYSVSREKKESFPLTVTSAQKNPTAFYLCASRDSFRLNTEAFFGQGTRLTVV.

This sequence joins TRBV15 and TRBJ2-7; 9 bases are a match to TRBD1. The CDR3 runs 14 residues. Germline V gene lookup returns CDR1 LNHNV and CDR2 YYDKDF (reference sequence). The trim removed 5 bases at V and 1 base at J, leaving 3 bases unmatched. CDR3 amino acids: CATSGTGNSYEQYF. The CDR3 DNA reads TGTGCCACCAGCGGGACAGGGAATTCCTACGAGCAGTACTTC.

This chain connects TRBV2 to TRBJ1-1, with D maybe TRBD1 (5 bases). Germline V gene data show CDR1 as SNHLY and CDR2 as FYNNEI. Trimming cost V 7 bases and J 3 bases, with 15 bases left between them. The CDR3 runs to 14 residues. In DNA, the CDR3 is TGTGCCAGCACCCCGGGGGGAAAGGACACTGAAGCTTTCTTT. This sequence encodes CASTPGGKDTEAFF. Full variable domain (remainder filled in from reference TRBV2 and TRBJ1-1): EPEVTQTPSHQVTQMGQEVILRCVPISNHLYFYWYRQILGQKVEFLVSFYNNEISEKSEIFDDQFSVERPDGSNFTLKIRSTKLEDSAMYFCASTPGGKDTEAFFGQGTRLTVV.

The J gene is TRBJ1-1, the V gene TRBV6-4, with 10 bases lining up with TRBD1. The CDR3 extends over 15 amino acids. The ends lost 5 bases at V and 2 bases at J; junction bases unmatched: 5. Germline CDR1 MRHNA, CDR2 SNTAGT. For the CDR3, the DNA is TGTGCCAGCAGTCTCGGACAGGGGGTTAACACTGAAGCTTTCTTT. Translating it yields CASSLGQGVNTEAFF.

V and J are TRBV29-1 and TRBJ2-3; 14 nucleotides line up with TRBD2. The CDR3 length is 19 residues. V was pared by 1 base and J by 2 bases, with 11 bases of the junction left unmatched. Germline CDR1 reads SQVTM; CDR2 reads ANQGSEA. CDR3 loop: CSVEGGLAGGVTYTDTQYF. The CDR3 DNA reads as TGCAGCGTTGAAGGCGGACTAGCGGGAGGCGTCACTTACACAGATACGCAGTATTTT.

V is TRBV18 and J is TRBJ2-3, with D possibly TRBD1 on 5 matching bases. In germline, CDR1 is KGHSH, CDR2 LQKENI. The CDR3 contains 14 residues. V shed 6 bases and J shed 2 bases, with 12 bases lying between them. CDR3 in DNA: TGTGCCAGCTCCTGGGGCCAGGCCACAGATACGCAGTATTTT. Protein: CASSWGQATDTQYF.

The CDR3 reads CASSPGTAYSNQPQHF. CDR3 nucleotide sequence: TGTGCCAGCAGCCCCGGGACAGCTTATAGCAATCAGCCCCAGCATTTT. The rearrangement joins TRBV7-2 to TRBJ1-5, with 7 bases aligning to TRBD1. Germline-derived CDR1 and CDR2 are SGHTA and FQGNSA. The CDR3 sequence is 16 residues long. V dropped 5 bases and J dropped 0; count of bases not matched to a gene: 7.

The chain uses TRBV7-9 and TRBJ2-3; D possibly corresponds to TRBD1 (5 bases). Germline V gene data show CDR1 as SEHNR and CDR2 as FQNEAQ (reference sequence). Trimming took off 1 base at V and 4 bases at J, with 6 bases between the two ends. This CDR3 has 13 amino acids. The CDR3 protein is CASSLGGADTQYF. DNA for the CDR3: TGTGCCAGCAGCTTAGGGGGCGCAGATACGCAGTATTTT.

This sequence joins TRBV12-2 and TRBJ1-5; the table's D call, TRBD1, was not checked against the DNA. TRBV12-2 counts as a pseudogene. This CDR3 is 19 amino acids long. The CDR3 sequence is CASRLAGRDSPYSNQPQHF. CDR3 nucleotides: TGTGCAAGTCGCTTAGCGGGGCGGGACAGTCCTTATAGCAATCAGCCCCAGCATTTT.

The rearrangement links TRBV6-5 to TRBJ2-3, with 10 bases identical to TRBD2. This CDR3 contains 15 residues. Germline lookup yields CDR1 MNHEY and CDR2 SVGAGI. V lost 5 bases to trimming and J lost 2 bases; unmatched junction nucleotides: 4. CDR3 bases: TGTGCCAGCAGTGCGACTAGCGGGTCCACAGATACGCAGTATTTT. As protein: CASSATSGSTDTQYF.

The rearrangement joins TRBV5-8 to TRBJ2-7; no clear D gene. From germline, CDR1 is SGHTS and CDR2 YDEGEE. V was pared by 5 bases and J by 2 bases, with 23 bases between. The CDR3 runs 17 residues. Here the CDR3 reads CASRFPPARLETYEQYF. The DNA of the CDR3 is TGTGCCAGCAGGTTCCCCCCTGCCCGACTGGAGACCTACGAGCAGTACTTC.

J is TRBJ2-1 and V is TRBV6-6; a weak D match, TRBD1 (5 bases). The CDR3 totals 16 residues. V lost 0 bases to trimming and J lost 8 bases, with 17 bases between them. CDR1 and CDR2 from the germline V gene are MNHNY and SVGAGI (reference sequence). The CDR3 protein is CASSYSKGLHGDEQFF. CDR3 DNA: TGTGCCAGCAGTTACTCGAAGGGGCTCCATGGGGATGAGCAGTTCTTC.

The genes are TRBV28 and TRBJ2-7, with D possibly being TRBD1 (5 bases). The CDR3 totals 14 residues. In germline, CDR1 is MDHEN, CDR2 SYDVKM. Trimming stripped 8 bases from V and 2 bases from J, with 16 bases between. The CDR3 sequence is CASAPPGAPYEQYF. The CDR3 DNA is TGTGCCAGCGCTCCTCCTGGGGCCCCCTACGAGCAGTACTTC.

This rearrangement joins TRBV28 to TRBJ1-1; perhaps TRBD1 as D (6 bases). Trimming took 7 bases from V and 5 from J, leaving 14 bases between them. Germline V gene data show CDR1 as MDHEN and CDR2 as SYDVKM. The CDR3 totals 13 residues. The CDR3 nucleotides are TGTGCCAGCACCTTCTTGGACAGAACTGAAGCTTTCTTT. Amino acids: CASTFLDRTEAFF.

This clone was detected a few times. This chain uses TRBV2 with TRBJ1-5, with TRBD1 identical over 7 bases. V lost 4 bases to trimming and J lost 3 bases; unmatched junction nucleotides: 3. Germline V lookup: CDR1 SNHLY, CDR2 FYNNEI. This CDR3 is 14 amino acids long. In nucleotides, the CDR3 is TGTGCCAGCAGTGCCACAGGGGTCAATCAGCCCCAGCATTTT. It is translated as CASSATGVNQPQHF.

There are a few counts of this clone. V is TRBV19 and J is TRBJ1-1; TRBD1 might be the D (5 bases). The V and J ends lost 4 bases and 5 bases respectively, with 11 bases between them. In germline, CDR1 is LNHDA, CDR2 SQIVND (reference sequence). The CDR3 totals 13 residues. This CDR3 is CASSTRQKTEAFF. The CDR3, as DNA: TGTGCCAGTAGTACAAGACAGAAGACTGAAGCTTTCTTT.

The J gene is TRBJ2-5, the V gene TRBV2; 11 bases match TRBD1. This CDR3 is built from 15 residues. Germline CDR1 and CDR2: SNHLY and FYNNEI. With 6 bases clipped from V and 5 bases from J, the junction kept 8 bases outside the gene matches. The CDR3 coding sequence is TGTGCCAGCAGAGCCGGACAGGGGGCAACGGAGACCCAGTACTTC. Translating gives CASRAGQGATETQYF.

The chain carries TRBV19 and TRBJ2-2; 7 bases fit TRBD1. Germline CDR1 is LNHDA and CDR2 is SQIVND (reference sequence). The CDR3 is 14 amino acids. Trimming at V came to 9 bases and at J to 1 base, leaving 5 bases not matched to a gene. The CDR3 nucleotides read TGTGCCAGCAGACGACAGGGGAACACCGGGGAGCTGTTTTTT. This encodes CASRRQGNTGELFF.

CDR3 residues: CASSFLDSQETQYF. The CDR3 DNA follows: TGTGCCAGCAGTTTCCTCGACAGCCAAGAGACCCAGTACTTC. The gene calls are TRBV28 and TRBJ2-5; the D gene is possibly TRBD1 (5 bases). Germline CDR1 reads MDHEN; CDR2 reads SYDVKM. Between the trimmed V and J ends, which lost 3 bases and 1 base, there was a span of 9 bases. There are 14 residues in the CDR3.